This TCR beta chain derives from a study of OX40 agonist ivuxolimab in advanced cancers. Across the study: Given to patients was ivuxolimab, an agonistic anti-OX40 (CD134) antibody.

Clones were read by immunoSEQ multiplex PCR, and TCRdb kept only the in-frame ones, dropping some. Of about 85,000 clones listed, around 86% are singletons. This clone was detected only a few times. Here the sequenced sample was CD4+ or CD8+ T cells sorted from blood, taken in a trial of the OX40 agonist ivuxolimab. The source of this sequence is an adult with an advanced solid tumor such as melanoma, head and neck, liver or kidney cancer.

CDR3 sequence (DNA): TGTGCCTGGAGTACACCGGGACAGGGAAATCAGCCCCAGCATTTT. It translates to CAWSTPGQGNQPQHF. The rearrangement links TRBV30 to TRBJ1-5, with 9 positions matching TRBD1. V shed 2 bases and J 4 bases; nucleotides not matched to a gene: 6. Germline-derived CDR1 and CDR2 are GTSNPN and SVGIG (reference sequence). The CDR3 is 15 residues long.